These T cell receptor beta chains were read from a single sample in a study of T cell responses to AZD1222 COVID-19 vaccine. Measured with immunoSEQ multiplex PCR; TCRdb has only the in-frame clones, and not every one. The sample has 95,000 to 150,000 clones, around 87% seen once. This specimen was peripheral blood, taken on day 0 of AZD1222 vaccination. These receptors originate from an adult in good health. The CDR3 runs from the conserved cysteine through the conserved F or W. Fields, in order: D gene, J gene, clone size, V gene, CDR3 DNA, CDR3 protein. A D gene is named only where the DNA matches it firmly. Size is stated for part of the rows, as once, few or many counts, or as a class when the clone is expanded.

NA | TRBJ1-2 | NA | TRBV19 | TGTGCCAGTACGAGGGGCGCGAACTATGGCTACACCTTC | CASTRGANYGYTF
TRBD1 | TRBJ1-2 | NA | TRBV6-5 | TGTGCCAGCAGTTACACAGGGGGCCCTAGCTATGGCTACACCTTC | CASSYTGGPSYGYTF
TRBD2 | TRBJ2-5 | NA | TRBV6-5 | TGTGCCAGCACCCGAAACGGGGGGTCGGGGGAGACCCAGTACTTC | CASTRNGGSGETQYF
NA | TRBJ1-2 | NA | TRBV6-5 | TGTGCCAGCAGTTCTCCCGACAACCTCTATGGCTACACCTTC | CASSSPDNLYGYTF
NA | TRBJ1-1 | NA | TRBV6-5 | TGTGCCAGCATGGAGGGTTTTTTCGGCACTGAAGCTTTCTTT | CASMEGFFGTEAFF
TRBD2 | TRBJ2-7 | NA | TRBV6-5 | TGTGCCACTCTTTCGGGAGGGGGTTACGAGCAGTACTTC | CATLSGGGYEQYF
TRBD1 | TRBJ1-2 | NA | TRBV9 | TGTGCCAGCAGCTCTCAACGGGGACAGGGGACCCCCCAGTCGGGCTACACCTTC | CASSSQRGQGTPQSGYTF
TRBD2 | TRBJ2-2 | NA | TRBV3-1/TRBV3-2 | TGTGCCAGCAGCCAACCGAGCGGGAGGGGGACCGGGGAGCTGTTTTTT | CASSQPSGRGTGELFF
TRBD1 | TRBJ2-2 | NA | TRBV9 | TGTGCCAGCAGCGCATATGGACAGGGAAACACCGGGGAGCTGTTTTTT | CASSAYGQGNTGELFF
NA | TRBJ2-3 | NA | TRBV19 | TGTGCCAGTAGGATCGCGAGCACAGATACGCAGTATTTT | CASRIASTDTQYF
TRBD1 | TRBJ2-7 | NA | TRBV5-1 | TGCGCCAGCAGCAGAGCAGATACCGGGACAGCCCCCTACGAGCAGTACTTC | CASSRADTGTAPYEQYF
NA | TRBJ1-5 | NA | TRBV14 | TGTGCCAGCAGCCACCACAGCGGCCAGCCCCAGCATTTT | CASSHHSGQPQHF
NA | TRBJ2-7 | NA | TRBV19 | TGTGCCAGTAGTTCCCGACAGACCTACGAGCAGTACTTC | CASSSRQTYEQYF
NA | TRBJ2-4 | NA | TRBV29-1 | TGCAGCGTTGATCAGGGTGCCAAAAACATTCAGTACTTC | CSVDQGAKNIQYF
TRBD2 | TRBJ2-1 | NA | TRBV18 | TGTGCCAGCTCACCGACTAGCGGACTCTCCTACAATGAGCAGTTCTTC | CASSPTSGLSYNEQFF
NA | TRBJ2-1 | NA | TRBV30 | TGTGCCTGGAGTGAGGCTTTGGTCCATGAGCAGTTCTTC | CAWSEALVHEQFF
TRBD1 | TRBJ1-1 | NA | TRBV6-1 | TGTGCCAGCAGTTGGACAGGGGAGGGCACTGAAGCTTTCTTT | CASSWTGEGTEAFF
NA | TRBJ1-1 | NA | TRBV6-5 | TGTGCCAGCAGTTTGACACCGAACACTGAAGCTTTCTTT | CASSLTPNTEAFF
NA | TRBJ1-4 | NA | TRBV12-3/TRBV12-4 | TGTGCCAGCAGTTTTAGGGGAGGTGAAAAACTGTTTTTT | CASSFRGGEKLFF
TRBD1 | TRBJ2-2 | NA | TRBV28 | TGTGCCAGCAGTGACCCCGGGACAGGGGCGAACACCGGGGAGCTGTTTTTT | CASSDPGTGANTGELFF
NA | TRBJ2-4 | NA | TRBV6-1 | TGTGCCAGCAGTGACCCCGGACAGACCCTAGCCAAAAACATTCAGTACTTC | CASSDPGQTLAKNIQYF
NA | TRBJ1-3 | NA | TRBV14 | TGTGCCAGCAGCCAGGTTCCGGGAAACACCATATATTTT | CASSQVPGNTIYF
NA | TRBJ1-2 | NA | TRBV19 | TGTGCCAGTAGTTATTTCTATGGCTACACCTTC | CASSYFYGYTF
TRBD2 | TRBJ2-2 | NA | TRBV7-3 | TGTGCCAGCAGCCCTCTAGCGGGGGGCGCCGGGGAGCTGTTTTTT | CASSPLAGGAGELFF
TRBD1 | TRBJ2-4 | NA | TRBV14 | TGTGCCAGCAGCTATTTACAGGGGGCGCCGGACATTCAGTACTTC | CASSYLQGAPDIQYF
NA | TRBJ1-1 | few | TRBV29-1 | TGCAGCACATCGGGGGGGTCAGGATCTGGTGGCACTGAAGCTTTCTTT | CSTSGGSGSGGTEAFF
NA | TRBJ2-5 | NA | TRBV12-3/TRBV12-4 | TGTGCCAGCAGTCCTGAGGAGACCCAGTACTTC | CASSPEETQYF
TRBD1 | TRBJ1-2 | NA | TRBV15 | TGTGCCACCAGCAGACAGGGGGATGGAGGCTACACCTTC | CATSRQGDGGYTF
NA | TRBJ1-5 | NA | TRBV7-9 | TGTGCCAGCAGCTTATTTGGGGGAGAGGATCAGCCCCAGCATTTT | CASSLFGGEDQPQHF
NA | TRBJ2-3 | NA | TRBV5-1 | TGCGCCAGCAGCGTCGGGACGGACACAGATACGCAGTATTTT | CASSVGTDTDTQYF
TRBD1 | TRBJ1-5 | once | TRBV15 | TGTGCCACCAGCCGCCGGACAGGGGGCAATCAGCCCCAGCATTTT | CATSRRTGGNQPQHF
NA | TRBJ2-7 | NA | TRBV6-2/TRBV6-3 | TGTGCCAGCAGTTACGTTTCCGGGCTAGCCTACGAGCAGTACTTC | CASSYVSGLAYEQYF
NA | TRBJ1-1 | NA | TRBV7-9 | TGTGCCAGCAGCTTATTTAAATTATGGCCCGTTTCATCGGACACTGAAGCTTTCTTT | CASSLFKLWPVSSDTEAFF
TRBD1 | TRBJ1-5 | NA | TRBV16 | TGTGCCAGCAGCCAATCCGTCCACGCGGACAGGTCCCAGCATTTT | CASSQSVHADRSQHF
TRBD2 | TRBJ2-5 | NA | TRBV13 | TGTGCCAGCAGCGGGACTAGCGGGTTGGAGACCCAGTACTTC | CASSGTSGLETQYF
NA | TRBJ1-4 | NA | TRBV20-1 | TGCAGCGCTAGTCGGCAGCTTAATGAAAAACTGTTTTTT | CSASRQLNEKLFF
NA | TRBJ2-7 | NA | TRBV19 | TGTGCCAGTAGTATATGGGGATTAGGCTACGAGCAGTACTTC | CASSIWGLGYEQYF
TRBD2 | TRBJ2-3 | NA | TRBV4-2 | TGTGCCAGCAGCCAACTAGATAGCGGGACCTCAGATACGCAGTATTTT | CASSQLDSGTSDTQYF
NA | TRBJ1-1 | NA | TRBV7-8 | TGTGCCAGCAGCTTACGAAGGGGAGTTAGGGCTTTCTTT | CASSLRRGVRAFF
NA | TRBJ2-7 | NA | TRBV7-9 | TGTGCCAGCAGCTCCTATGGGTCGGAGCAGTACTTC | CASSSYGSEQYF
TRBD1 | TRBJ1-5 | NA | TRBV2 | TGTGCCAGCAGCTCGGGACAGGCGGGCAATCAGCCCCAGCATTTT | CASSSGQAGNQPQHF
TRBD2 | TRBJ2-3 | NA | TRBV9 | TGTGCCAGCAGCAAAGTAGCGGGGGGGACAGATACGCAGTATTTT | CASSKVAGGTDTQYF
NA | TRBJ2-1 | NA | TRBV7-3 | TGTGCCAGCAGCTTAACAGGGGAGACCTACAATGAGCAGTTCTTC | CASSLTGETYNEQFF
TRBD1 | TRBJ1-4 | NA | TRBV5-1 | TGCGCCAGCAGCTTGGTCCAGGGGGCAGGGGAAAAACTGTTTTTT | CASSLVQGAGEKLFF
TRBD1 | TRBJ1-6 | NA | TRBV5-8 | TGTGCCAGCAGCTGGGACAGGGATTCACCCCTCCACTTT | CASSWDRDSPLHF
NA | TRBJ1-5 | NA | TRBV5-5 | TGTGCCAGCAGACCAAACCTCAATCAGCCCCAGCATTTT | CASRPNLNQPQHF
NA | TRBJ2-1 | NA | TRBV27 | TGTGCCAGCAGTAGGTTAAGTTTCGATGAGCAGTTCTTC | CASSRLSFDEQFF
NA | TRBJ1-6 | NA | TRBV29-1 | TGCAGCGTTGAAGCGGGGGGCAATAATTCACCCCTCCACTTT | CSVEAGGNNSPLHF
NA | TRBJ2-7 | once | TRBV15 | TGTGCCACCAGCAGAGGGACAGCTCGGTACGAGCAGTACTTC | CATSRGTARYEQYF